These 25 T cell receptor beta chains were all obtained from the same sample, sequenced in a study of Graves' ophthalmopathy and Graves' hyperthyroidism. RNA served as the template for amplifying TCR beta CDR3 regions. HTBI-primed first-round RT-PCR preceded second-round multiplex PCR. TCRdb reanalysed the multiplex PCR reads using MiXCR and keeps one entry per CDR3 protein. The sample includes hundreds of thousands of distinct CDR3 sequences, 20% to 25% of them seen just once. The material sequenced was peripheral blood. The receptors come from a woman under 30 with stable Graves' hyperthyroidism. Some clones in this sample may be carry-over from other donors' samples.

This clonotype occurred many times. The rearrangement links TRBV12-3 or TRBV12-4 to TRBJ1-1; tentatively, D is TRBD1 (5 bases). The CDR3 is 17 residues long. Trimming stripped 6 bases from V and 4 bases from J, with 24 bases between. CDR3 sequence: CASSPPLPGGGFTEAFF. The CDR3 nucleotides are TGTGCCAGCAGCCCCCCCCTCCCTGGGGGTGGGTTCACTGAAGCTTTCTTT.

This clonotype came up a few times. The rearrangement uses TRBV11-2 and TRBJ2-2; no reliable D call. Trimming cost V 1 base and J 1 base, with 10 bases left between them. Germline CDR1 and CDR2: SGHAT and FQNNGV. CDR3 size: 16 residues. The CDR3 is CASSLGGNLNTGELFF. The CDR3 DNA reads TGTGCCAGCAGCTTAGGAGGAAACCTGAACACCGGGGAGCTGTTTTTT. Full variable domain (missing parts from reference TRBV11-2 and TRBJ2-2): EAGVAQSPRYKIIEKRQSVAFWCNPISGHATLYWYQQILGQGPKLLIQFQNNGVVDDSQLPKDRFSAERLKGVDSTLKIQPAKLEDSAVYLCASSLGGNLNTGELFFGEGSRLTVL.

The chain couples TRBV5-4 to TRBJ1-2; possible D gene TRBD1, 5 bases. The CDR3 spans 15 residues. Looked up from germline, CDR1 is SGHNT and CDR2 is YYREEE (reference sequence). V dropped 2 bases and J dropped 4 bases, with 15 bases sitting between them. CDR3 region: CASSFRRQPFYGYTF. The CDR3 nucleotides read TGTGCCAGCAGCTTTCGTAGACAGCCTTTCTATGGCTACACCTTC.

This clonotype was counted at least ten times. The chain carries TRBV27 and TRBJ2-7, with 9 bases lining up with TRBD1. The CDR3 is 17 residues long. After removal of 2 bases from V and 1 base from J, the junction contained 9 bases not matched to a gene. CDR1 is MNHEY and CDR2 is SMNVEV in the germline V gene (reference sequence). Written as DNA, the CDR3 is TGTGCCAGCAGTTTAGCCGGGACAGGGTTTTCTTCCTACGAGCAGTACTTC. Translating gives CASSLAGTGFSSYEQYF.

This clonotype was seen many times. This rearrangement joins TRBV5-4 to TRBJ1-2; 9 bases match TRBD1. The CDR3 contains 17 residues. The junction had 12 bases not matched to a gene; V was cut back by 3 bases and J by 3 bases. CDR1 is SGHNT, CDR2 YYREEE, per germline (reference sequence). The CDR3 reads CASSYGAGQGIYYGYTF. The DNA for the CDR3 is TGTGCCAGCAGCTATGGTGCGGGACAGGGCATATACTATGGCTACACCTTC.

The chain combines TRBV5-6 with TRBJ1-2; D gene ambiguous. The germline V gene encodes CDR1 SGHDT and CDR2 YYEEEE. The V and J ends lost 0 bases and 0 bases respectively, with 12 bases between them. The CDR3 contains 16 residues. CDR3 in amino acids: CASSLDDDRANYGYTF. In DNA form, the CDR3 reads TGTGCCAGCAGCTTGGATGACGACCGAGCTAACTATGGCTACACCTTC.

This clonotype was observed at least ten times. V is TRBV12-3 or TRBV12-4 and J is TRBJ1-6; D not resolved. V was trimmed by 8 bases and J by 3 bases, leaving 17 bases between them. The CDR3 loop spans 16 amino acids. The CDR3 DNA is TGTGCCAGCCACTTGCCAGGTCCAATCTATAATTCACCCCTCCACTTT. Protein sequence: CASHLPGPIYNSPLHF.

Note on this clonotype: A much larger clonotype is one base distant, so this may be a read error. This CDR3 fails to terminate in the conserved phenylalanine or tryptophan, so it likely reflects a read error. This rearrangement joins TRBV19 to TRBJ1-5, with D unresolved. Germline loops: CDR1 LNHDA, CDR2 SQIVND (reference sequence). V was shortened by 9 bases and J by 1 base, with 10 bases between the two germline ends. This CDR3 is built from 13 residues. In nucleotides, the CDR3 is TGTGCCAGCCGCCAAAGGAGCAATCAGCCCCAGCATTTG. Translating gives CASRQRSNQPQHL.

Points on this clonotype: This CDR3 is missing its conserved last phenylalanine or tryptophan, likely due to a read error. This rearrangement joins TRBV30 to TRBJ1-1; TRBD1 might be the D (5 bases). The CDR3 loop spans 14 amino acids. Germline values: CDR1 GTSNPN, CDR2 SVGIG (reference sequence). Trimming took off 5 bases at V and 5 bases at J, with 18 bases between the two ends. For the CDR3, the DNA is TGTGCCTGGGTTGGCTCGGGGGTTATTACTGAAGCTTTCTAT. Translation: CAWVGSGVITEAFY.

The chain carries TRBV6-5 and TRBJ1-2; D possibly corresponds to TRBD1 (5 bases). This CDR3 spans 14 amino acids. Trimming removed 7 bases from V and 4 bases from J, with 16 bases in between. Germline CDR1 reads MNHEY; CDR2 reads SVGAGI. This CDR3 is CASIRDLFAYGYTF. For the CDR3, the DNA is TGTGCCAGCATTAGGGACCTGTTCGCCTATGGCTACACCTTC.

This clonotype was found many times. The chain recombines TRBV20-1 with TRBJ2-5; 12 nucleotides agree with TRBD2. Germline V gene sequence: CDR1 DFQATT, CDR2 SNEGSKA (reference sequence). V shed 5 bases and J 5 bases; nucleotides not matched to a gene: 12. The CDR3 runs to 16 residues. DNA for the CDR3: TGCAGTGCTGACCCTAGCGGGGGGGCCGCGAAGGAGACCCAGTACTTC. As protein: CSADPSGGAAKETQYF.

The rearrangement uses TRBV6-1 and TRBJ1-1, with a tentative D call TRBD1 (5 bases). This CDR3 is 11 amino acids long. Germline-derived CDR1 and CDR2 are MNHNS and SASEGT. V dropped 8 bases and J dropped 8 bases, with 12 bases sitting between them. The CDR3 nucleotides read TGTGCCAGCTTGTTTGGGACCGAAGCTTTCTTT. Its translation is CASLFGTEAFF.

In its sample, this clonotype was seen many times. The rearrangement uses TRBV6-1 and TRBJ2-7; 9 bases are shared with TRBD1. From germline, CDR1 is MNHNS and CDR2 SASEGT. This CDR3 has 14 residues. V shed 3 bases and J 6 bases; nucleotides not matched to a gene: 6. CDR3 in DNA: TGTGCCAGCAGTGAGGGGACAGGGTCCGGCGAGCAGTACTTC. As protein: CASSEGTGSGEQYF.

This clonotype came up a few times. J is TRBJ1-2 and V is TRBV15; no definite D call. Germline V gene sequence: CDR1 LNHNV, CDR2 YYDKDF (reference sequence). Between the trimmed V and J ends, which lost 5 bases and 3 bases, there was a span of 10 bases. The CDR3 contains 13 residues. CDR3 sequence reads: CATSGLRHYGYTF. The CDR3 region has the DNA TGTGCCACCAGCGGCCTTCGGCACTATGGCTACACCTTC.

This clonotype came up a few times. The rearrangement uses TRBV28 and TRBJ2-7; 9 bases map to TRBD1. The germline V gene encodes CDR1 MDHEN and CDR2 SYDVKM. This CDR3 has 15 residues. The V segment lost 4 bases and the J segment 6 bases; nucleotides outside the gene matches: 10. CDR3 in amino acids: CASSSFRTTGGEQYF. CDR3 nucleotides: TGTGCCAGCAGTTCTTTCCGCACGACAGGGGGCGAGCAGTACTTC.

In its sample, this clonotype was seen many times. The J gene is TRBJ2-3, the V gene TRBV20-1; D gene ambiguous. Trimming pared 3 bases from V and 6 bases from J, leaving 16 bases between. This CDR3 spans 14 amino acids. The V gene's germline CDR1 is DFQATT and CDR2 SNEGSKA (reference sequence). This CDR3 reads CSASRPLGWDTQYF. As DNA, the CDR3 is TGCAGTGCTAGTCGCCCCCTCGGGTGGGATACGCAGTATTTT.

This chain links TRBV9 with TRBJ2-6; D tentatively fits TRBD1 or TRBD2 (6 bases each). CDR1 SGDLS and CDR2 YYNGEE come from the germline V gene. This CDR3 spans 18 amino acids. V lost 0 bases and J lost 0, with 13 bases in between. This chain's CDR3 is CASSVARGPNSGANVLTF. CDR3 DNA: TGTGCCAGCAGCGTAGCTCGGGGGCCCAACTCTGGGGCCAACGTCCTGACTTTC.

This clonotype has a handful of counts. The chain couples TRBV30 to TRBJ1-3; perhaps TRBD1 as D (5 bases). V was trimmed by 7 bases and J by 2 bases, leaving 12 bases between them. The CDR3 length is 13 residues. Germline V gives CDR1 GTSNPN, CDR2 SVGIG (reference sequence). CDR3 in DNA: TGTGCCTCTCAAGGGACGACTGGAAACACCATATATTTT. Its protein is CASQGTTGNTIYF.

This clonotype has ten or more counts. As DNA, the CDR3 is TGCAGTGCTACCGGGCGGGGGGGGTCCCGCGAGCAGTACTTC. Translated, it gives CSATGRGGSREQYF. V usage is TRBV20-1 and J usage is TRBJ2-7, with 9 bases fitting TRBD2. The germline gives CDR1 DFQATT, CDR2 SNEGSKA (reference sequence). V lost 4 bases to trimming and J lost 6 bases; unmatched junction nucleotides: 10. The CDR3 runs 14 residues.

This clonotype was detected many times. The rearrangement links TRBV5-1 to TRBJ1-2; D call uncertain. There are 13 residues in the CDR3. V was shortened by 2 bases and J by 6 bases, with 11 bases between the two germline ends. CDR1 is SGHRS, CDR2 YFSETQ, per germline. The CDR3 DNA reads TGCGCCAGCAGCTTCGGGAACGATAATGGCTACACCTTC. Residues: CASSFGNDNGYTF.

This clonotype has at least ten counts. The chain recombines TRBV13 with TRBJ1-2, with D hard to call. This CDR3 region has 14 residues. Per germline, CDR1 PRHDT and CDR2 FYEKMQ (reference sequence). Trimming stripped 2 bases from V and 0 bases from J, with 7 bases between. In DNA form, the CDR3 reads TGTGCCAGCAGCTTAAGGGCTTCTAACTATGGCTACACCTTC. It translates to CASSLRASNYGYTF.

There are many counts of this clonotype. The chain joins TRBV2 to TRBJ1-2; 10 nucleotides match TRBD1. V lost 5 bases to trimming and J lost 4 bases; unmatched junction nucleotides: 4. Germline CDR1 reads SNHLY; CDR2 reads FYNNEI. This CDR3 has 14 residues. The CDR3 nucleotides are TGTGCCAGCAGTTGGGGACAGGGGCCCTATGGCTACACCTTC. Translating it yields CASSWGQGPYGYTF.

This clonotype has ten or more counts. The chain is built from TRBV6-1 and TRBJ1-1; D not certain. Trimming shortened V by 6 bases and J by 1 base, and 12 bases separated the two germline ends. This CDR3 comprises 14 residues. Germline-derived CDR1 and CDR2 are MNHNS and SASEGT. The CDR3 region has the DNA TGTGCCAGCAGCGATTATACAGCGAACACTGAAGCTTTCTTT. It specifies CASSDYTANTEAFF.

This clonotype has more than one count but fewer than ten. This chain connects TRBV6-2 or TRBV6-3 to TRBJ1-3; 10 bases line up with TRBD1. CDR1 MNHEY and CDR2 SVGEGT come from the germline V gene. The CDR3 is made up of 19 amino acids. With 5 bases clipped from V and 1 base from J, the junction kept 14 bases outside the gene matches. CDR3 region: CASSPGPGQGLTSGNTIYF. CDR3 DNA sequence: TGTGCCAGCAGTCCTGGACCGGGACAGGGGTTAACTTCTGGAAACACCATATATTTT.

To note about this clonotype: This may be a read error: a much more frequent sequence differs by one nucleotide. The CDR3 does not end in the conserved phenylalanine or tryptophan, so this is likely a read error. This chain connects TRBV2 to TRBJ2-2; 12 bases align to TRBD2. Germline trimming cut 5 bases from V and 6 bases from J; bases unmatched to any gene: 4. The CDR3 loop spans 15 amino acids. Looked up from germline, CDR1 is SNHLY and CDR2 is FYNNEI. CDR3 sequence reads: CASSSSGRGSGELFV. In DNA form, the CDR3 reads TGTGCCAGCAGTTCTAGCGGGAGGGGGTCCGGGGAGCTGTTTGTT.